A single sample is the source of the 27 T cell receptor beta chains below, sequenced in a study of identical twins. TCRdb processed the 5' RACE reads anew with MiXCR; each CDR3 protein has one entry. The sample shows hundreds of thousands of distinct CDR3 sequences, roughly 6.6% of them seen only once. A further study also used this sample, focusing on yellow fever vaccine responses in identical twins.

Sequenced input: PBMCs. The receptor set was obtained from a woman between 18 and 29 years old in good health.

This clonotype was seen ten or more times. The rearrangement links TRBV3-1 to TRBJ1-5; TRBD1 is a possible D gene (6 bases). The CDR3 is 15 residues long. V was clipped by 4 bases and J by 0 bases, with 10 bases between them. Germline V gene sequence: CDR1 LGHDT, CDR2 YNNKEL (reference sequence). As DNA, the CDR3 is TGTGCCAGCAGCCCGGACAGTTATAGCAATCAGCCCCAGCATTTT. Amino acid sequence: CASSPDSYSNQPQHF.

The gene calls are TRBV9 and TRBJ1-2; D is unclear. The CDR3 is 11 residues long. Germline values: CDR1 SGDLS, CDR2 YYNGEE. Deletions cut 0 bases from V and 7 bases from J, with 4 bases between. CDR3 residues: CASSVGAGYTF. Here the CDR3 DNA reads TGTGCCAGCAGCGTAGGTGCTGGCTACACCTTC.

This clonotype has more than one count but fewer than ten. In nucleotides, the CDR3 is TGTGCCAGCAGCTTAGATGGGACTAGCAACAATGAGCAGTTCTTC. Translation: CASSLDGTSNNEQFF. The chain couples TRBV7-9 to TRBJ2-1; 9 positions agree with TRBD2. The J segment lost 5 bases and the V segment lost 1 base, leaving 3 bases of the junction unmatched. CDR3 size: 15 residues. Germline V gene sequence: CDR1 SEHNR, CDR2 FQNEAQ (reference sequence).

This clonotype was seen a few times. The chain links TRBV5-5 to TRBJ2-2, with TRBD2 identical over 15 bases. The CDR3 runs 15 residues. CDR1 SGHKS and CDR2 YYEKEE come from the germline V gene (reference sequence). With V trimmed by 4 bases and J by 5 bases, 0 bases remained unmatched. The CDR3 protein is CASSGLAGGTGELFF. In nucleotides, the CDR3 is TGTGCCAGCAGCGGACTAGCGGGGGGGACCGGGGAGCTGTTTTTT.

The table lists this clonotype with many counts. The J gene is TRBJ1-1, the V gene TRBV7-9, with unresolved D. The germline CDR1 and CDR2 sequences are SEHNR and FQNEAQ (reference sequence). CDR3 length: 12 residues. V lost 5 bases and J 8 bases, leaving 12 bases between the germline ends. As DNA, the CDR3 is TGTGCCAGCAGCCCCACCTGGGCAGAAGCTTTCTTT. Residues: CASSPTWAEAFF. Complete variable domain (other parts from reference TRBV7-9 and TRBJ1-1): DTGVSQNPRHKITKRGQNVTFRCDPISEHNRLYWYRQTLGQGPEFLTYFQNEAQLEKSRLLSDRFSAERPKGSFSTLEIQRTEQGDSAMYLCASSPTWAEAFFGQGTRLTVV.

This clonotype has more than one count but fewer than ten. The chain couples TRBV12-5 to TRBJ2-2; D remains unclear. The germline V gene has CDR1 LGHNT and CDR2 FRNRAP. Trimming stripped 6 bases from V and 5 bases from J, with 10 bases between. This CDR3 region has 13 residues. The CDR3 loop is CASGRPSTGELFF. The DNA of the CDR3 is TGTGCTAGTGGACGCCCTTCGACCGGGGAGCTGTTTTTT.

This clonotype was detected only a few times. The junction differs from germline at one of its ends, possibly a read error. This chain links TRBV7-9 with TRBJ2-7; TRBD2 might be the D (6 bases). Per the germline V gene, CDR1 is SEHNR and CDR2 is FQNEAQ (reference sequence). The CDR3 loop spans 13 amino acids. The chain's CDR3 is CASSLVFPGDLAF. As DNA, the CDR3 is TGTGCCAGCAGCTTAGTGTTTCCGGGAGATCTGGCCTTC.

The V and J genes are TRBV5-4 and TRBJ2-5, with a weak D call TRBD1 (6 bases). This CDR3 comprises 15 residues. V lost 3 bases to trimming and J lost 3 bases, with 15 bases between them. From germline, CDR1 is SGHNT and CDR2 YYREEE (reference sequence). DNA for the CDR3: TGTGCCAGCAGCTCCGAACAGGGCCTAGAAGAGACCCAGTACTTC. Translation gives CASSSEQGLEETQYF.

This clonotype was counted many times. The rearrangement links TRBV7-9 to TRBJ1-5; D is ambiguous. V dropped 4 bases and J dropped 4 bases, with 8 bases sitting between them. Per the germline V gene, CDR1 is SEHNR and CDR2 is FQNEAQ (reference sequence). The CDR3 extends over 13 amino acids. CDR3 sequence reads: CASSYDGNQPQHF. The CDR3 coding sequence is TGTGCCAGCAGCTACGACGGTAATCAGCCCCAGCATTTT.

At least ten counts were recorded for this clonotype. V and J are TRBV24-1 and TRBJ1-1; D is ambiguous. The CDR3 runs 12 residues. The V end lost 3 bases, the J end lost 7 bases, and 8 bases lay between the germline ends. Germline V gene sequence: CDR1 KGHDR, CDR2 SFDVKD. This chain's CDR3 is CATSDKPGEAFF. CDR3 nucleotides: TGTGCCACCAGTGATAAGCCAGGTGAAGCTTTCTTT.

V is TRBV24-1 and J is TRBJ2-1; TRBD2 matches 7 bases. V lost 6 bases and J lost 7; bases outside the gene matches: 8. The CDR3 has 14 residues. Germline loops: CDR1 KGHDR, CDR2 SFDVKD. This chain's CDR3 is CATSSLAEDNEQFF. In nucleotides, the CDR3 is TGTGCCACCAGTTCTCTAGCGGAGGATAATGAGCAGTTCTTC.

In this sample, this clonotype turned up a few times. The chain has TRBV7-9 and TRBJ2-1; D gene ambiguous. V lost 5 bases, J lost 12 bases, and 20 bases lay in between. Germline V gene data show CDR1 as SEHNR and CDR2 as FQNEAQ (reference sequence). This CDR3 is built from 14 residues. DNA of the CDR3: TGTGCCAGCAGCCCCGCTAACGGTTGGGCTGGGCAGTTCTTC. Translation gives CASSPANGWAGQFF.

In this sample, this clonotype turned up a few times. Here the CDR3 reads CASTPTGRTNTDTQYF. The CDR3 bases are TGTGCCAGCACCCCGACAGGTCGGACCAACACAGATACGCAGTATTTT. The V gene is TRBV5-5, the J gene TRBJ2-3; D perhaps matches TRBD1 (6 bases). Per the germline V gene, CDR1 is SGHKS and CDR2 is YYEKEE (reference sequence). Between the trimmed V and J ends, which lost 6 bases and 2 bases, there was a span of 19 bases. The CDR3 length is 16 residues.

This clonotype has just a few counts. This rearrangement joins TRBV10-3 to TRBJ2-7; 7 positions match TRBD2. V was clipped by 2 bases and J by 4 bases; unmatched bases: 5. Germline V gene data show CDR1 as ENHRY and CDR2 as SYGVKD. This CDR3 has 14 residues. The CDR3 DNA is TGTGCCATCAGTGAGCGCGCGGGAGTGTACGAGCAGTACTTC. The encoded protein is CAISERAGVYEQYF.

The chain links TRBV6-1 to TRBJ2-3, with 12 bases fitting TRBD2. The CDR3 is made up of 16 amino acids. After removal of 5 bases from V and 2 bases from J, the junction contained 5 bases not matched to a gene. CDR1 MNHNS and CDR2 SASEGT come from the germline V gene. CDR3 protein: CASSPGTSGPTDTQYF. DNA for the CDR3: TGTGCCAGCAGTCCGGGGACTAGCGGGCCCACAGATACGCAGTATTTT.

The chain joins TRBV4-2 to TRBJ2-4; 9 bases align to TRBD1. Germline V CDR1 and CDR2: LGHNA, YNFKEQ. CDR3 length: 15 residues. V lost 3 bases, J lost 5 bases, and 5 bases stayed unmatched. The CDR3 DNA follows: TGTGCCAGCAGCCAGAGGGGACAGGGCGAAAACATTCAGTACTTC. Its protein is CASSQRGQGENIQYF.

Many counts were recorded for this clonotype. CDR3 sequence (DNA): TGTGCCAGCCGCCCCGAAGGGAACCAGGTGCTAAATGAAAAACTGTTTTTT. Protein: CASRPEGNQVLNEKLFF. V usage is TRBV6-1 and J usage is TRBJ1-4; D is unclear. V dropped 8 bases and J dropped 5 bases, with 24 bases sitting between them. Per germline, CDR1 MNHNS and CDR2 SASEGT. The CDR3 is made up of 17 amino acids.

This clonotype was observed a few times. V usage is TRBV6-1 and J usage is TRBJ1-4; 9 bases match TRBD1. The CDR3 extends over 14 amino acids. After removal of 8 bases from V and 8 bases from J, the junction contained 9 bases not matched to a gene. The germline V gene encodes CDR1 MNHNS and CDR2 SASEGT. CDR3 in DNA: TGTGCCAGCTCAACCGGGACAGGGAAGGAAAAACTGTTTTTT. Encoded protein: CASSTGTGKEKLFF.

This clonotype was counted between two and nine times. This chain uses TRBV9 with TRBJ2-7; no firm D call. This CDR3 is 14 amino acids long. The germline V gene encodes CDR1 SGDLS and CDR2 YYNGEE. With 1 base removed from V and 2 bases from J, the gap between germline ends came to 10 bases. In nucleotides, the CDR3 is TGTGCCAGCAGCGTAAGTCAGGTAGCCTACGAGCAGTACTTC. Protein product: CASSVSQVAYEQYF.

This clonotype was detected only a few times. J is TRBJ2-5 and V is TRBV6-5, with D hard to call. The CDR3 extends over 15 amino acids. The V gene's germline CDR1 is MNHEY and CDR2 SVGAGI. Trimming pared 4 bases from V and 0 bases from J, leaving 12 bases between. Here the CDR3 reads CASSSFGWYQETQYF. The CDR3 region has the DNA TGTGCCAGCAGTTCCTTCGGGTGGTACCAAGAGACCCAGTACTTC.

This clonotype has a handful of counts. CDR3 region: CASSPNTGSNGYTF. The CDR3 bases are TGTGCCAGCAGCCCGAACACAGGGTCCAATGGCTACACCTTC. This sequence joins TRBV6-1 and TRBJ1-2, with D maybe TRBD1 (6 bases). The CDR3 runs 14 residues. CDR1 and CDR2 from the germline V gene are MNHNS and SASEGT. V was pared by 6 bases and J by 6 bases, with 17 bases between.

This clonotype has a handful of counts. The V and J genes are TRBV10-3 and TRBJ2-1, with TRBD2 identical over 8 bases. J was trimmed by 9 bases and V by 4 bases; bases with no gene match: 14. Germline assignment: CDR1 ENHRY and CDR2 SYGVKD. The CDR3 loop spans 16 amino acids. The CDR3 sequence: CAISGASGSEVSEQFF. The CDR3 DNA reads as TGTGCCATCAGTGGCGCAAGCGGGAGTGAGGTTTCTGAGCAGTTCTTC.

This sequence joins TRBV12-3 or TRBV12-4 and TRBJ1-4; D gene uncertain. CDR3 length equals 14 residues. The ends were cut back, 3 bases at V and 4 bases at J, with 9 bases in the middle. The CDR3 protein is CASSLRGYNEKLFF. CDR3 in DNA: TGTGCCAGCAGTTTGCGGGGATATAATGAAAAACTGTTTTTT.

This clonotype was counted ten times or more. This sequence joins TRBV7-9 and TRBJ1-4; no definite D call. Germline V lookup: CDR1 SEHNR, CDR2 FQNEAQ (reference sequence). V dropped 3 bases and J dropped 0 bases, with 5 bases sitting between them. This CDR3 is 14 amino acids long. CDR3 protein: CASSLDTTNEKLFF. In DNA form, the CDR3 reads TGTGCCAGCAGCTTGGATACAACTAATGAAAAACTGTTTTTT.

This clonotype was detected only a few times. The J gene is TRBJ2-1, the V gene TRBV6-1; the D gene is possibly TRBD2 (6 bases). CDR3 length equals 16 residues. Germline CDR1 MNHNS, CDR2 SASEGT. Between the trimmed V and J ends, which lost 0 bases and 3 bases, there was a span of 12 bases. The CDR3 coding sequence is TGTGCCAGCAGTGAAGCGCGCCTAGCGCTCTACAATGAGCAGTTCTTC. This sequence encodes CASSEARLALYNEQFF.

J is TRBJ2-7 and V is TRBV12-3 or TRBV12-4, with D tentatively TRBD1 (6 bases). The ends were cut back, 4 bases at V and 2 bases at J, with 6 bases in the middle. The CDR3 length is 12 residues. The CDR3 DNA reads as TGTGCCAGCAGTTGGGACACCTACGAGCAGTACTTC. Translating gives CASSWDTYEQYF.

The sample holds a few counts of this clonotype. The rearrangement links TRBV20-1 to TRBJ2-1; D possibly corresponds to TRBD2 (6 bases). V lost 4 bases and J lost 8, with 21 bases in between. Germline CDR1 is DFQATT and CDR2 is SNEGSKA (reference sequence). This CDR3 has 15 amino acids. CDR3 sequence reads: CSATLSGSGPDEQFF. The CDR3 nucleotides read TGCAGTGCTACCTTAAGCGGGTCGGGCCCAGATGAGCAGTTCTTC.